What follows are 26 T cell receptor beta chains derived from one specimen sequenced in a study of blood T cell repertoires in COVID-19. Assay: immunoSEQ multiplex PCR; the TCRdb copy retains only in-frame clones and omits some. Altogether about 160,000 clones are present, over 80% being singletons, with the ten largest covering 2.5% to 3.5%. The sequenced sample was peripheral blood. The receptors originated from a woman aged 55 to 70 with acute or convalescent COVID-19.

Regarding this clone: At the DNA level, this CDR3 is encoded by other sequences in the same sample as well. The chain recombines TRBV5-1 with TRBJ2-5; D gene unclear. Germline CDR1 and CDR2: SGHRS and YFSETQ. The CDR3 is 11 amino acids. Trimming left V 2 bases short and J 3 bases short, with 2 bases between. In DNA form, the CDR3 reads TGCGCCAGCAGCTTTAAAGAGACCCAGTACTTC. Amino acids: CASSFKETQYF.

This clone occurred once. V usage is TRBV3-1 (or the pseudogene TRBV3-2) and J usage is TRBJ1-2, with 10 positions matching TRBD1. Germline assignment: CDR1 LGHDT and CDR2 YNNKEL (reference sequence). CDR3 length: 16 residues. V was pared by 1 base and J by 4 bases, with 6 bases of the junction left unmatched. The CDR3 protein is CASSQAGTGVIYGYTF. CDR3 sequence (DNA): TGTGCCAGCAGCCAAGCGGGGACAGGGGTAATCTATGGCTACACCTTC.

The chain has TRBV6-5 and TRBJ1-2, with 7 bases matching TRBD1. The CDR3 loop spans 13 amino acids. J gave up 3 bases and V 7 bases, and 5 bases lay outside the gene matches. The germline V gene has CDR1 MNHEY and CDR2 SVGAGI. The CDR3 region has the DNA TGTGCCAGCAAAACGACAGGGTACTATGGCTACACCTTC. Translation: CASKTTGYYGYTF.

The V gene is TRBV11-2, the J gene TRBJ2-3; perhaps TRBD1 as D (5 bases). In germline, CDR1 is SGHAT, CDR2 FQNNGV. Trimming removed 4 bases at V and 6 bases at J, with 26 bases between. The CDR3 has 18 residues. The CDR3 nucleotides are TGTGCCAGCAGCTCCGCCCGGAATAACCTCCGACAGTGGGATACGCAGTATTTT. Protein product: CASSSARNNLRQWDTQYF.

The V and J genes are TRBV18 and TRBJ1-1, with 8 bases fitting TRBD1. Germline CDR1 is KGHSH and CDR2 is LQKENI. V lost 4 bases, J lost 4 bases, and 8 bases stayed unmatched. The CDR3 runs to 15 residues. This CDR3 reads CASSQLTGASTEAFF. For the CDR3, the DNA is TGTGCCAGCTCACAACTGACAGGGGCGAGCACTGAAGCTTTCTTT.

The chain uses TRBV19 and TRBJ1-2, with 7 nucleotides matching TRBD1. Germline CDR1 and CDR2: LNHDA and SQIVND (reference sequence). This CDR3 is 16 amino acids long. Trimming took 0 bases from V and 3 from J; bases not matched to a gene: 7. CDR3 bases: TGTGCCAGTAGTATAGATCCGGACAGGATTGACTATGGCTACACCTTC. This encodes CASSIDPDRIDYGYTF.

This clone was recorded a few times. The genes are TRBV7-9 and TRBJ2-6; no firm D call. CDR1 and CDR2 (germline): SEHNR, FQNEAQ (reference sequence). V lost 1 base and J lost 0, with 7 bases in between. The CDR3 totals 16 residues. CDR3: CASSLDQLSGANVLTF. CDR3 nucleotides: TGTGCCAGCAGCTTAGACCAACTCTCTGGGGCCAACGTCCTGACTTTC.

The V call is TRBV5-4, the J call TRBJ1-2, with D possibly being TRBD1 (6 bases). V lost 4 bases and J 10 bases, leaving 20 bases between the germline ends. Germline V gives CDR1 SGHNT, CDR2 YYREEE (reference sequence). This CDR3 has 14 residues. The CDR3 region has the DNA TGTGCCAGCAGCATCCGGGGGGGCAGGGAATTCTACACCTTC. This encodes CASSIRGGREFYTF. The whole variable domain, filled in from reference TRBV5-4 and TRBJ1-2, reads ETGVTQSPTHLIKTRGQQVTLRCSSQSGHNTVSWYQQALGQGPQFIFQYYREEENGRGNFPPRFSGLQFPNYSSELNVNALELDDSALYLCASSIRGGREFYTFGSGTRLTVV.

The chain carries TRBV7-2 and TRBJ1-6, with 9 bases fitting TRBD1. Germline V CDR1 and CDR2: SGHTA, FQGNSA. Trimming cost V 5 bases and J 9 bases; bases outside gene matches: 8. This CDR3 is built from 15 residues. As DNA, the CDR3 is TGTGCCAGCAGCCCAGCACAGGGGGCTTTTTCACCCCTCCACTTT. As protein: CASSPAQGAFSPLHF.

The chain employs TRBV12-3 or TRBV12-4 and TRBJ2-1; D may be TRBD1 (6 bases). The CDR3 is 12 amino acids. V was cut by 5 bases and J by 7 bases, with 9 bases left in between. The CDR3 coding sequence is TGTGCCAGCAGTCCAGGGGTTAATGAGCAGTTCTTC. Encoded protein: CASSPGVNEQFF.

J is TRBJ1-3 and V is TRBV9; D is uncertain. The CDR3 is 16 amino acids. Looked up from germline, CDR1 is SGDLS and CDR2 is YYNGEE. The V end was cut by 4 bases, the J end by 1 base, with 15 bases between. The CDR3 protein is CASSPQFTSSGNTIYF. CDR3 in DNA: TGTGCCAGCAGCCCGCAGTTCACATCTTCTGGAAACACCATATATTTT.

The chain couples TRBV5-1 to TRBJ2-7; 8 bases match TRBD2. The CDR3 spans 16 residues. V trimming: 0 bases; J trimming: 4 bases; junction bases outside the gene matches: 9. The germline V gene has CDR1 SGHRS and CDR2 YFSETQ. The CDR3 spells CASSLVPSGGSYEQYF. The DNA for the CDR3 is TGCGCCAGCAGCTTGGTTCCGAGCGGGGGTTCATACGAGCAGTACTTC.

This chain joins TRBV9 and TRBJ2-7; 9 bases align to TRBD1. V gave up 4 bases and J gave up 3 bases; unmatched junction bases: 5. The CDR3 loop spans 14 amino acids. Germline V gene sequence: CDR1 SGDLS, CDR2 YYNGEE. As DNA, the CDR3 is TGTGCCAGCAGCACCACGGACAGGGGCTACGAGCAGTACTTC. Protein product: CASSTTDRGYEQYF.

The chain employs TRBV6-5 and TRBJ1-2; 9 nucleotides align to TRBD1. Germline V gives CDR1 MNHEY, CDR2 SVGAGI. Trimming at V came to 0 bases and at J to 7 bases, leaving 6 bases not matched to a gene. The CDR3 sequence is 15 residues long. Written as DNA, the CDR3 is TGTGCCAGCAGTTACTCAACGGGACAGGGTCGTGGCTACACCTTC. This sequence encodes CASSYSTGQGRGYTF.

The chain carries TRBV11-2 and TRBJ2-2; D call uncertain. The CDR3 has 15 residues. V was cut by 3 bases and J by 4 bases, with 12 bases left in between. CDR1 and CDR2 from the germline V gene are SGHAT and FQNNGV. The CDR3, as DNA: TGTGCCAGCAGCTTTAGTAGCCGGATCACCGGGGAGCTGTTTTTT. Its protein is CASSFSSRITGELFF.

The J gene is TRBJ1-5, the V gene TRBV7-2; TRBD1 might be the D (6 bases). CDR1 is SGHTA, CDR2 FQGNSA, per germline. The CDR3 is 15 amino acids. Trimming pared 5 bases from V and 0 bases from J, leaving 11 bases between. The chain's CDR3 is CASSVNRDSNQPQHF. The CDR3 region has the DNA TGTGCCAGCAGCGTAAACAGGGATAGCAATCAGCCCCAGCATTTT.

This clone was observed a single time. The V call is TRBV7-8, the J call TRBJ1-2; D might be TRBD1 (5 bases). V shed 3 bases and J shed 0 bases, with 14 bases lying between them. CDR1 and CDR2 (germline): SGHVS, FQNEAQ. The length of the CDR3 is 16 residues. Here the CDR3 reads CASSLDYDSPNYGYTF. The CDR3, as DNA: TGTGCCAGCAGCTTGGACTATGACAGTCCTAACTATGGCTACACCTTC.

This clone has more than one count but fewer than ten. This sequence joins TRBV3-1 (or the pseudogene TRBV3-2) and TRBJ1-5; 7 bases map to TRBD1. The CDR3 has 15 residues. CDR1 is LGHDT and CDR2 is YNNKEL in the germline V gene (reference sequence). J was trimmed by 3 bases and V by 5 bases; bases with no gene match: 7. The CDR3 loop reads CASSFGTEANQPQHF. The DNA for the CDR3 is TGTGCCAGCAGCTTTGGGACAGAGGCCAATCAGCCCCAGCATTTT.

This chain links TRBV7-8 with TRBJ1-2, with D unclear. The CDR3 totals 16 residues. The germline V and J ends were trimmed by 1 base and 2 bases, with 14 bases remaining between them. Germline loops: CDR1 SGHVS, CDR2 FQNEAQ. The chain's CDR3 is CASSLGVGLTNYGYTF. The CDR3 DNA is TGTGCCAGCAGCTTAGGGGTTGGACTCACGAACTATGGCTACACCTTC. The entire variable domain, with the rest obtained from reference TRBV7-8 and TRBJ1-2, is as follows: GAGVSQSPRYKVAKRGQDVALRCDPISGHVSLFWYQQALGQGPEFLTYFQNEAQLDKSGLPSDRFFAERPEGSVSTLKIQRTQQEDSAVYLCASSLGVGLTNYGYTFGSGTRLTVV.

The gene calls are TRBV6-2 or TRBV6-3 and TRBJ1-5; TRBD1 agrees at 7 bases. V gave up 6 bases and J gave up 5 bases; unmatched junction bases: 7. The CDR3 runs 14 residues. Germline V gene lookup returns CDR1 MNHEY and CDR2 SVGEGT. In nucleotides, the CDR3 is TGTGCCAGCAGCTCAGGGACAGACTATCAGCCCCAGCATTTT. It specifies CASSSGTDYQPQHF.

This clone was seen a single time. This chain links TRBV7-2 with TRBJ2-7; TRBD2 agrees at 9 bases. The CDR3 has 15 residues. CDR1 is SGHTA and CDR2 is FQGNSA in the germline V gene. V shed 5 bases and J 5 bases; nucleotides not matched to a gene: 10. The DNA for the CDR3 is TGTGCCAGCAGCCCCTTGGGCGGGGGGGCCAACGAGCAGTACTTC. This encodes CASSPLGGGANEQYF.

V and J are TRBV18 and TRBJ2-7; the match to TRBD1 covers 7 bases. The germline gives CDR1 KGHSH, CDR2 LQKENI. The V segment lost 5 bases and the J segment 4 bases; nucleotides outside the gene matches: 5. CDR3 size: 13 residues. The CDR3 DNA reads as TGTGCCAGCTCAACGGGACAGAAATACGAGCAGTACTTC. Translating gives CASSTGQKYEQYF.

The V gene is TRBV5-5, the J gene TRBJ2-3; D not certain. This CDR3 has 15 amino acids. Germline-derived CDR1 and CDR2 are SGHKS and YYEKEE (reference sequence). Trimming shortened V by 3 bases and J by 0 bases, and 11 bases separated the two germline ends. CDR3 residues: CASSSILASTDTQYF. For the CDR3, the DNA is TGTGCCAGCAGCTCGATCTTGGCTAGCACAGATACGCAGTATTTT.

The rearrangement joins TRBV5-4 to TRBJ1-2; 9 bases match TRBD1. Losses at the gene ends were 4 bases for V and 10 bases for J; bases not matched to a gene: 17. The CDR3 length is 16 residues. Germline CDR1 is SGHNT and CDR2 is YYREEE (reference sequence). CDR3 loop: CASSPKGGQGGRNYTF. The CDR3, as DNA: TGTGCCAGCAGCCCCAAAGGGGGACAGGGTGGGAGGAACTACACCTTC.

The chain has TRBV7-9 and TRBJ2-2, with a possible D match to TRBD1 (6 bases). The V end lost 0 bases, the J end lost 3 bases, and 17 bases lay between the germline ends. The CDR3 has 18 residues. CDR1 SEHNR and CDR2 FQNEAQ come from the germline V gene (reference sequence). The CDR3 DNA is TGTGCCAGCAGCTTAGCAGGGCTCCGGGACAAGGACACCGGGGAGCTGTTTTTT. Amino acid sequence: CASSLAGLRDKDTGELFF.

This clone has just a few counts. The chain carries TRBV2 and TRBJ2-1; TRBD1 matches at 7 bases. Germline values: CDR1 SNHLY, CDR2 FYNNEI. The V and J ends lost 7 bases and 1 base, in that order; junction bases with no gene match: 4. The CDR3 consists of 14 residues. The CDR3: CASTDRESYNEQFF. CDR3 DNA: TGTGCCAGCACCGACAGGGAGTCCTACAATGAGCAGTTCTTC.